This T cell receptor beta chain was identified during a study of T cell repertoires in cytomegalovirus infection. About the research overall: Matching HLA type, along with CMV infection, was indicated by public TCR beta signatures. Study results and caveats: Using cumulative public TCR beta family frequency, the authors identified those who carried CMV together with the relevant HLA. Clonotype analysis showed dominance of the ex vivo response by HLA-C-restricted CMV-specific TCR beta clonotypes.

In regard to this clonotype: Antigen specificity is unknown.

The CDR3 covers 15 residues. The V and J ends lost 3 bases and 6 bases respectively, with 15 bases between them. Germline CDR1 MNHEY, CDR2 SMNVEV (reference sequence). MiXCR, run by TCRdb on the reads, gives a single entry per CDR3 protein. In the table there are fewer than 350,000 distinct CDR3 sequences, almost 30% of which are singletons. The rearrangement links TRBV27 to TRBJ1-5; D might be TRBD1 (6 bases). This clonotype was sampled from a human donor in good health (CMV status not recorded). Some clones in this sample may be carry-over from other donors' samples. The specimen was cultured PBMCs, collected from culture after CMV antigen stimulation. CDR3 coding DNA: TGTGCCAGCAGTTTGAGGGGGGCGCGAGGTCAGCCCCAGCATTTT. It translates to CASSLRGARGQPQHF.